Here is one T cell receptor beta chain with its context. No antigen is known for it. One base away there is no much larger clone; base qualities are not given. The entry originates in a study of graft-versus-host responses after intestinal transplantation (dated by TCRdb to the early 2020s). For context, the study as a whole: The transplants that recipients got were multivisceral, liver-intestinal, or isolated intestinal. Every recipient was given anti-thymocyte globulin induction, followed by around three years of maintenance tacrolimus and steroids. After intestinal transplantation, graft-versus-host and host-versus-graft alloreactive T cell clones in the graft, circulation and bone marrow were tracked using bulk TCR-beta CDR3 sequencing. To identify alloreactive clones, pre-transplant mixed lymphocyte reaction products were sequenced and then compared with unstimulated pre-transplant donor and recipient T cells. The cohort enrolled about two dozen intestinal transplant recipients including one retransplant, and a few patients lacking pretransplant specimens were excluded. A peak of at least 4% donor T cells among recipient peripheral blood mononuclear cells was the definition used for donor T cell macrochimerism. Instead of going to the commercial service, samples from three later patients were sequenced in-house on an Illumina MiSeq and processed with MiXCR. Results the study describes overall, beyond this receptor: Early after transplant, declines in HvG clones were associated with peak levels of circulating GvH clones. In the allografts of patients with donor T cell macrochimerism, GvH to HvG T cell clonal ratios were high. Conclusions were limited by the relatively low number and heterogeneity of intestinal transplant patients. GvH clones were detected in recipient bone marrow, and some of these GvH clones were observed earlier in ileal mucosa or blood, consistent with an intestinal mucosal origin.

Libraries came from the immunoSEQ multiplex PCR assay. In most patients, genomic DNA was isolated using the Qiagen DNeasy Blood and Tissue Kit and sent frozen to Adaptive Biotechnologies for TCR sequencing. For most patients, genomic DNA was subjected to high-throughput TCR-beta CDR3 sequencing by Adaptive Biotechnologies. The authors processed their data as follows. TCR sequencing data for around 19 patients were retrieved from Adaptive's ImmunoSEQ software; a few other patients were processed with MiXCR and VDJtools. To correct CD4 versus CD8 sorting errors, sequences present in both subsets at a frequency ratio below 5:1 were removed. Because the origin of CDR3 nucleotide sequences shared between donor and recipient could not be assigned, those sequences were removed. To count as alloreactive, a clone needed at least 2-fold expansion over unstimulated cells and a minimum CFSE-low frequency of 0.002% (template counts) or 0.001% (read counts). Clones were considered mappable if detected in sequenced pre-transplant spleen, lymph node, or MLR CFSE-low populations of the donor or recipient. The cumulative frequency of alloreactive clones was calculated as a percentage of all sequences, weighted by copy number. TCRdb provides this immuneACCESS table in a form limited to in-frame rearrangements. Some clones are lacking; in checked studies, under half of them reflect an unresolved V gene, and why the rest are absent is not known. For V, J and clone size, that table is used; D and trimming come from the DNA. Here the sample has fewer than 95,000 clones; about 93% occur a single time. The ten largest clones add up to around 0.49% of the sample.

The meaning of the sample's time point label: cells obtained before transplantation from donor or recipient. CD3+CD4+ and CD3+CD8+ populations were FACS-sorted from unstimulated pre-transplant donor and recipient cells taken from spleen or lymph nodes. This sequence originates from a human donor who received an intestinal transplant. The sequencing here drew on unstimulated CD8+ T cells sorted from spleen or lymph node cells, taken before intestinal transplant.

The CDR3 region: CASSLQGMSDEQYF. At the DNA level, the sequence is TGCGCCAGCAGCCTCCAGGGGATGTCGGACGAGCAGTACTTC. The rearranged chain carries TRBV4-1 and TRBJ2-7; a tentative D call is TRBD1 (6 bases match). The trim is 4 bases for V and 5 bases for J, with a gap of 15 bases between the germline ends. The CDR3 contains 14 residues, cysteine and phenylalanine counted. The CDR3 DNA has 42 bases and is translated from base 1. The germline V gene sets CDR1 to MGHRA and CDR2 to YSYEKL.